This TCR beta chain is drawn from a study of blood T cells in healthy people across ages. Primed by a sample-barcoded 5' primer and a J-beta primer mix, a second PCR proceeded for about 6 to 11 cycles. One entry per CDR3 protein, called by TCRdb with MiXCR from the 5' RACE reads. The sample has hundreds of thousands of distinct CDR3 sequences; about 62% are singletons. The count of this clonotype is one. The source of this sequence is a man aged 30 to 39 in good health. Sequences were obtained from blood.

The CDR3 sequence is CASSNKNRGDTF. The DNA for the CDR3 is TGTGCCAGCAGTAACAAGAACAGAGGTGACACCTTC. J is TRBJ1-2 and V is TRBV28, with unresolved D. This CDR3 comprises 12 residues. The V and J ends lost 5 bases and 12 bases respectively, with 16 bases between them. Germline V CDR1 and CDR2: MDHEN, SYDVKM.